The 23 T cell receptor beta chains below were found in one sample sequenced in a study of T cell repertoires in cytomegalovirus infection. Using its own MiXCR run on the reads, TCRdb lists one record per CDR3 protein. In the table there are around 290,000 distinct CDR3 sequences, under 30% of which are singletons. The specimen was PBMCs. Source of these receptors: a human donor in good health (CMV status not recorded). Some clones in this sample may be carry-over from other donors' samples.

There are a few counts of this clonotype. The gene calls are TRBV6-2 or TRBV6-3 and TRBJ2-7, with D possibly TRBD1 on 6 matching bases. CDR3 size: 13 residues. The germline V gene has CDR1 MNHEY and CDR2 SVGEGT. Trimming took 6 bases from V and 2 from J, leaving 11 bases between them. CDR3 sequence reads: CASRSTGPYEQYF. Here the CDR3 DNA reads TGTGCCAGCAGGTCAACAGGGCCCTACGAGCAGTACTTC.

This clonotype showed up just a few times. The rearrangement joins TRBV24-1 to TRBJ1-6; D not certain. V lost 6 bases to trimming and J lost 5 bases, with 7 bases between them. Per germline, CDR1 KGHDR and CDR2 SFDVKD. The CDR3 length is 13 residues. CDR3 region: CATSQMDNSPLHF. The CDR3 bases are TGTGCCACCAGTCAGATGGATAATTCACCCCTCCACTTT.

As regards this clonotype: A clone one base away is much larger, so this may be a read error. The J gene is TRBJ2-5, the V gene TRBV7-6, with a possible D match to TRBD1 (6 bases). Deletions cut 4 bases from V and 5 bases from J, with 14 bases between. The CDR3 runs 14 residues. Germline CDR1 SGHVS, CDR2 FNYEAQ. Here the CDR3 reads CASSSGTLWETQYF. Here the CDR3 DNA reads TGTGCCAGCAGCTCCGGGACATTGTGGGAGACCCAGTACTTC.

This clonotype was observed a handful of times. This chain connects TRBV18 to TRBJ2-6; D perhaps matches TRBD1 (6 bases). The germline CDR1 and CDR2 sequences are KGHSH and LQKENI. The V end lost 3 bases, the J end lost 1 base, and 13 bases lay between the germline ends. The CDR3 has 17 residues. The CDR3 nucleotides are TGTGCCAGCTCACCCGGACAGTCGAGGTCTGGGGCCAACGTCCTGACTTTC. This codes for CASSPGQSRSGANVLTF.

This clonotype was recorded a few times. The chain employs TRBV19 and TRBJ2-1; D remains ambiguous. Germline loops: CDR1 LNHDA, CDR2 SQIVND (reference sequence). The CDR3 has 15 amino acids. The V end lost 6 bases, the J end lost 2 bases, and 14 bases lay between the germline ends. The CDR3 spells CASSDSPGAYNEQFF. CDR3 bases: TGTGCCAGTAGCGACTCACCGGGCGCCTACAATGAGCAGTTCTTC. Full variable domain (outside the CDR3, taken from reference TRBV19 and TRBJ2-1): DGGITQSPKYLFRKEGQNVTLSCEQNLNHDAMYWYRQDPGQGLRLIYYSQIVNDFQKGDIAEGYSVSREKKESFPLTVTSAQKNPTAFYLCASSDSPGAYNEQFFGPGTRLTVL.

The V and J genes are TRBV5-6 and TRBJ1-1; D remains ambiguous. The CDR3 has 17 amino acids. V was cut by 1 base and J by 1 base, with 17 bases left in between. Germline assignment: CDR1 SGHDT and CDR2 YYEEEE. The CDR3 sequence is CASSLRLLVASNTEAFF. For the CDR3, the DNA is TGTGCCAGCAGCTTGAGGTTGCTGGTTGCATCGAACACTGAAGCTTTCTTT.

The chain links TRBV19 to TRBJ2-3, with 9 nucleotides matching TRBD2. This CDR3 is 18 amino acids long. V shed 5 bases and J 0 bases; nucleotides not matched to a gene: 12. Germline-derived CDR1 and CDR2 are LNHDA and SQIVND (reference sequence). CDR3 bases: TGTGCCAGTAGTGGTGGACCGGGACTAGCAGCGAGCACAGATACGCAGTATTTT. Its translation: CASSGGPGLAASTDTQYF.

The chain carries TRBV28 and TRBJ2-1; 9 nucleotides line up with TRBD1. This CDR3 region has 13 residues. The V segment lost 11 bases and the J segment 7 bases; nucleotides outside the gene matches: 9. Germline loops: CDR1 MDHEN, CDR2 SYDVKM. Here the CDR3 DNA reads TGTGCCCTTAGGGGGACAGGGCCGAATGAGCAGTTCTTC. This gives the protein CALRGTGPNEQFF.

The CDR3 nucleotides read TGCGCCAGCAGCGATCAAGGCGAGCAGTACTTC. Its protein is CASSDQGEQYF. The chain joins TRBV5-1 to TRBJ2-7; D uncertain. The V gene's germline CDR1 is SGHRS and CDR2 YFSETQ. The CDR3 covers 11 residues. Trimming took off 4 bases at V and 6 bases at J, with 8 bases between the two ends. Supplemented by reference TRBV5-1 and TRBJ2-7, the full variable domain reads KAGVTQTPRYLIKTRGQQVTLSCSPISGHRSVSWYQQTPGQGLQFLFEYFSETQRNKGNFPGRFSGRQFSNSRSEMNVSTLELGDSALYLCASSDQGEQYFGPGTRLTVT.

The V call is TRBV5-1, the J call TRBJ2-3, with D hard to call. CDR1 is SGHRS and CDR2 is YFSETQ in the germline V gene. The V end was cut by 1 base, the J end by 4 bases, with 7 bases between. This CDR3 contains 13 residues. The CDR3 sequence: CASSLQSPDTQYF. The CDR3 coding sequence is TGCGCCAGCAGCTTGCAGAGTCCAGATACGCAGTATTTT.

In its sample, this clonotype was seen many times. V gene TRBV7-2 combines with J gene TRBJ2-3, with TRBD2 as a possible D gene (6 bases). Germline CDR1 and CDR2: SGHTA and FQGNSA. This CDR3 region has 14 residues. The V end was cut by 0 bases, the J end by 4 bases, with 8 bases between. CDR3 in amino acids: CASSLAGSADTQYF. The CDR3 bases are TGTGCCAGCAGCTTAGCCGGGAGTGCAGATACGCAGTATTTT.

Comments on this clonotype: Germline and junction disagree at one end, which may indicate a read error. The genes are TRBV24-1 and TRBJ2-3; 7 bases line up with TRBD1. There are 13 residues in the CDR3. CDR1 is KGHDR and CDR2 is SFDVKD in the germline V gene. CDR3 nucleotide sequence: TGTGCCACCAGTGGTCAGGGGGTATCTACGCCGTATTTT. Its protein is CATSGQGVSTPYF.

The chain combines TRBV20-1 with TRBJ2-7; D ambiguous. The CDR3 has 12 amino acids. Germline values: CDR1 DFQATT, CDR2 SNEGSKA (reference sequence). Deletions cut 0 bases from V and 9 bases from J, with 12 bases between. The CDR3 nucleotides read TGCAGTGCTAGAGACCCAGGCAGGACGCAGTACTTC. Translated: CSARDPGRTQYF.

The genes are TRBV12-3 or TRBV12-4 and TRBJ2-7; unclear D gene. Deletions cut 5 bases from V and 2 bases from J, with 10 bases between. This CDR3 is built from 13 residues. CDR3 coding DNA: TGTGCCAGCAGTCCTCCCAGGCCCTACGAGCAGTACTTC. This sequence encodes CASSPPRPYEQYF.

V gene TRBV28 combines with J gene TRBJ1-4; possible D gene TRBD1, 5 bases. V was shortened by 10 bases and J by 3 bases, with 12 bases between the two germline ends. Germline CDR1 reads MDHEN; CDR2 reads SYDVKM. The CDR3 loop spans 13 amino acids. The CDR3 sequence: CATKGTANEKLFF. The CDR3 nucleotides are TGTGCCACCAAGGGGACGGCTAATGAAAAACTGTTTTTT.

This rearrangement joins TRBV28 to TRBJ1-4; TRBD1 is a possible D gene (6 bases). The germline gives CDR1 MDHEN, CDR2 SYDVKM. Trimming pared 5 bases from V and 5 bases from J, leaving 18 bases between. The CDR3 has 16 amino acids. CDR3 protein: CASSPGGVQGNEKLFF. CDR3 DNA: TGTGCCAGCAGTCCCGGCGGTGTACAGGGAAATGAAAAACTGTTTTTT.

This clonotype was counted at least ten times. The chain recombines TRBV7-2 with TRBJ2-2, with TRBD2 matching 13 bases. Germline V gives CDR1 SGHTA, CDR2 FQGNSA. V trimming: 5 bases; J trimming: 7 bases; junction bases outside the gene matches: 7. CDR3 size: 16 residues. The DNA for the CDR3 is TGTGCCAGCAGCCGACTAGCGGGAGGACGAGGCGGGGAGCTGTTTTTT. Its protein is CASSRLAGGRGGELFF.

J is TRBJ2-1 and V is TRBV20-1; 11 bases are shared with TRBD1. The V gene's germline CDR1 is DFQATT and CDR2 SNEGSKA (reference sequence). The CDR3 has 15 amino acids. The V gene end was trimmed by 5 bases and the J gene end by 2 bases; junction bases not matched to a gene: 5. The CDR3 sequence: CSASDRGQPYNEQFF. In nucleotides, the CDR3 is TGCAGTGCTTCGGACAGGGGGCAACCCTACAATGAGCAGTTCTTC.

This clonotype was observed a few times. V is TRBV5-6 and J is TRBJ2-1; the match to TRBD1 covers 8 bases. V was clipped by 0 bases and J by 5 bases; unmatched bases: 7. This CDR3 spans 16 amino acids. Per the germline V gene, CDR1 is SGHDT and CDR2 is YYEEEE. In DNA, the CDR3 is TGTGCCAGCAGCTTGGCCGGACAGGGTCTCAACAATGAGCAGTTCTTC. Translated: CASSLAGQGLNNEQFF.

This clonotype was seen many times. The gene calls are TRBV10-3 and TRBJ2-1; D uncertain. This CDR3 region has 15 residues. In germline, CDR1 is ENHRY, CDR2 SYGVKD. Trimming stripped 3 bases from V and 13 bases from J, with 22 bases between. CDR3 region: CAISEFGDIRFPQFF. CDR3 coding DNA: TGTGCCATCAGTGAATTCGGAGACATCCGCTTCCCCCAGTTCTTC.

The table lists this clonotype with many counts. The chain joins TRBV7-2 to TRBJ1-5; 9 bases align to TRBD1. The germline V gene has CDR1 SGHTA and CDR2 FQGNSA. This CDR3 is 15 amino acids long. The junction had 6 bases not matched to a gene; V was cut back by 5 bases and J by 4 bases. The CDR3 sequence is CASSLNGQGNQPQHF. CDR3 sequence (DNA): TGTGCCAGCAGCCTAAACGGACAGGGGAATCAGCCCCAGCATTTT.

The V call is TRBV3-1, the J call TRBJ2-2; D is ambiguous. Germline V CDR1 and CDR2: LGHDT, YNNKEL (reference sequence). Trimming took 6 bases from V and 8 from J, leaving 7 bases between them. This CDR3 is 11 amino acids long. Written as DNA, the CDR3 is TGTGCCAGCAGGGTACAGGGGGAGCTGTTTTTT. Its translation: CASRVQGELFF.

This clonotype appeared a few times. The chain recombines TRBV29-1 with TRBJ1-1; possible D gene TRBD1, 6 bases. The CDR3 loop spans 11 amino acids. Germline assignment: CDR1 SQVTM and CDR2 ANQGSEA. V shed 7 bases and J shed 6 bases, with 12 bases lying between them. Here the CDR3 reads CSASDSPEAFF. CDR3 coding DNA: TGCAGCGCATCGGACAGCCCTGAAGCTTTCTTT.